The clone carrying this T cell receptor beta chain was seen at least ten times. First-strand cDNA relied on TRAV- and TRBV-specific primers spanning alpha and beta chains. TCR amplification used roughly 20 PCR cycles, a constant-region primer and a V-primer adapter. TCRdb analysed the reads with MiXCR anew, one entry per CDR3 protein. The sample carries around 90,000 distinct CDR3 sequences, approximately 20% recorded once. V was clipped by 3 bases and J by 5 bases; unmatched bases: 5. The V gene's germline CDR1 is KGHSH and CDR2 LQKENI. This CDR3 contains 14 residues. Time point described: before trial treatment. The entry originates in a study of low-dose radiotherapy and immunotherapy resistance in tumors. For the study at large: The regimen for patients comprised intravenous nivolumab 240 mg every two weeks plus intravenous ipilimumab 1 mg/kg every six weeks.

Material: PBMCs, obtained before treatment. The chain is built from TRBV18 and TRBJ1-1; 8 positions match TRBD1. The source of this sequence is a male donor with prostate cancer. CDR3 in amino acids: CASSPRQGRTEAFF. The CDR3, as DNA: TGTGCCAGCTCACCCCGACAGGGGCGGACTGAAGCTTTCTTT. The full variable domain, with the rest looked up from reference TRBV18 and TRBJ1-1, is NAGVMQNPRHLVRRRGQEARLRCSPMKGHSHVYWYRQLPEEGLKFMVYLQKENIIDESGMPKERFSAEFPKEGPSILRIQQVVRGDSAAYFCASSPRQGRTEAFFGQGTRLTVV.